This T cell receptor (beta chain) stems from a study of vaccination and CD4 T cells after COVID-19. Study summary: The makeup of the convalescents was six males and four females, two of them Hispanic. Stimulation of the cells used overlapping spike peptide pools from SARS-CoV-2 and from the common cold coronaviruses HCoV-NL63, HCoV-OC43 and HCoV-229E.

The study's findings and limits: Convalescent patients' median share of reactive clones seen only post-vaccination was 70% to 90%.

Treatment meaning: approximately nine-day PBMC culture with coronavirus spike peptide pools or control peptides (ViraFEST assay). After expanding antigen-specific T cells with peptide pools, ViraFEST sequenced their TCRs. Trimming cost V 7 bases and J 7 bases, with 16 bases left between them. The germline V gene has CDR1 MGHDK and CDR2 SYGVNS. The CDR3 is 14 residues long. For this clonotype: Its specificity is unknown.

The study sequenced cultured CD4+ T cell DNA using the Oncomine TCR Beta short-read assay. TCRdb ran MiXCR on the PCR reads and lists one entry per CDR3 protein. The sample lists under 15,000 distinct CDR3 sequences, 55% to 75% occurring once. The receptor's source is a human donor who had recovered from COVID-19. The sequenced sample was CD4+ T cells from blood, cultured in vitro, obtained before SARS-CoV-2 vaccination. The genes are TRBV25-1 and TRBJ2-2; perhaps D is TRBD1 or TRBD2 (6 bases each). The DNA for the CDR3 is TGTGCCAGCAATCCGGGGGCGGGGATCGGGGAGCTGTTTTTT. Amino acids: CASNPGAGIGELFF.